This TCR beta chain was sequenced for a study of Ad26.COV2.S vaccination and SARS-CoV-2 variants. About the study: Once, or twice with 56 days between doses, Ad26.COV2.S was given intramuscularly.

The assay was immunoSEQ multiplex PCR, and TCRdb's table has in-frame clones only and misses some. The sample yields around 450,000 clones, 75% to 90% seen once. Treatment specified: around 19 received Ad26.COV2.S at low or high dose, single or two shots; roughly 5 received placebo; per-sample allocation not given. Day 63 after the first injection of vaccine or placebo was the sampling time. In Boston, the donor was an adult between 18-55 years of age. Per the germline V gene, CDR1 is LGHDT and CDR2 is YNNKEL (reference sequence). Trimming stripped 4 bases from V and 3 bases from J, with 17 bases between. This CDR3 is 16 amino acids long.

Specimen: peripheral blood, collected in a trial of Ad26.COV2.S vaccine versus placebo. The clonotype comes from a person aged 18-65 years who received the Ad26.COV2.S COVID-19 vaccine or a placebo. This rearrangement joins TRBV3-1 (or the pseudogene TRBV3-2) to TRBJ2-3; a possible D gene is TRBD1 (6 bases). CDR3 loop: CASSPAPTGETDTQYF. As DNA, the CDR3 is TGTGCCAGCAGCCCGGCCCCGACAGGTGAGACAGATACGCAGTATTTT.